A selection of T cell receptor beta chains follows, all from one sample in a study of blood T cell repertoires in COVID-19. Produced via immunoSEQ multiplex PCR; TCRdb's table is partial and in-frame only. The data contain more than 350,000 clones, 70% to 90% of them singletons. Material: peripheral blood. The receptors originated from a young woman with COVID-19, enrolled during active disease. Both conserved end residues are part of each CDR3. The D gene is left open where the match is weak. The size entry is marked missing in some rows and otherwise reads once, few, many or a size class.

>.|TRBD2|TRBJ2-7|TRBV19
TGTGCCAGTAGTATTCTGGCGGGAGGCCTCGCCGGCGAGCAGTACTTC
CASSILAGGLAGEQYF
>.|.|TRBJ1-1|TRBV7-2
TGTGCCAGCAGCTACCCCGGGACATCGAAAGCTTTCTTT
CASSYPGTSKAFF
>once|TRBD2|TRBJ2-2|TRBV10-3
TGTGCCATCAGTAGACTAGCGGGGGAAGACACCGGGGAGCTGTTTTTT
CAISRLAGEDTGELFF
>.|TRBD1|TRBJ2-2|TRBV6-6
TGTGCCAGCAGTCTTTATCCGGGACAGGGGGACACCGGGGAGCTGTTTTTT
CASSLYPGQGDTGELFF
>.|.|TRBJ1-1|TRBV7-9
TGTGCCAGCAGCACTGACCAGTTACAGATTAGCGACACTGAAGCTTTCTTT
CASSTDQLQISDTEAFF
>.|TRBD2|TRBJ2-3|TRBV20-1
TGCAGAGGGACTAGGGCGGATACGCAGTATTTT
CRGTRADTQYF
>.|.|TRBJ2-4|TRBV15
TGTGCCACCAGCAGCTGGGGGGGCAGGGAAAACATTCAGTACTTC
CATSSWGGRENIQYF
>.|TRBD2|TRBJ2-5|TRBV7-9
TGTGCCAGCAGCTTGACTAGCGGGAGTTGGTGGGTCCAAGAGACCCAGTACTTC
CASSLTSGSWWVQETQYF
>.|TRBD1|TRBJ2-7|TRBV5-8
TGTGCCAGCAGCCCTGGACAGGGGACGGGTGAAAAGCAGTACTTC
CASSPGQGTGEKQYF
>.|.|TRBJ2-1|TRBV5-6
TGTGCCAGCAGCTTGGGGTACCTTCCAGCAGGTGAGCAGTTCTTC
CASSLGYLPAGEQFF
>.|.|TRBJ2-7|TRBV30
TGTGCCTGGAGGCCTAACCAGGTCCCCTACGAGCAGTACTTC
CAWRPNQVPYEQYF
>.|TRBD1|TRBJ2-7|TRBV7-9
TGTGCCAGCAGAGCCGGGACAGGGAACGAGCAGTACTTC
CASRAGTGNEQYF
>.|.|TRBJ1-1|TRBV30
TGTGCCTGGAGTCAGGTAGGGGATTTCACTGAAGCTTTCTTT
CAWSQVGDFTEAFF
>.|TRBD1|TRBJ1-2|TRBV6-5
TGTGCCAGCAGCTGGACAGGGGACTATGGCTACACCTTC
CASSWTGDYGYTF
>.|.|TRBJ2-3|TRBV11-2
TGTGCCAGCAGCAATAGCGACACAGATACGCAGTATTTT
CASSNSDTDTQYF
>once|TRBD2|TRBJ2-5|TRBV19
TGTGCCAGTAGTATTGGTAGCGGGAATGTGGCAGAGACCCAGTACTTC
CASSIGSGNVAETQYF
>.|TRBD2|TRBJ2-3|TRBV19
TGTGCCAGTAGTAGCGGGAGGGGTGGAGATACGCAGTATTTT
CASSSGRGGDTQYF
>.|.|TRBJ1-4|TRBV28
TGTGCCAGCAGTGCGGTGCGGGGATATCGAGAAAAACTGTTTTTT
CASSAVRGYREKLFF
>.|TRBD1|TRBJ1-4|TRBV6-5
TGTGCCAGCAGTTTCGACAGGGGGCTAGAAAAACTGTTTTTT
CASSFDRGLEKLFF
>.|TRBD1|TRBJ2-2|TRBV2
TGTGCCAGCAGCGCTCGGACAGGGGGCACCGGGGAGCTGTTTTTT
CASSARTGGTGELFF
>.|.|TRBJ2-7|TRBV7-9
TGTGCCAGCAGCTTAGATGCGTCCTACGAGCAGTACTTC
CASSLDASYEQYF
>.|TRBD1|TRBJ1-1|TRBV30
TGTGCCTGGAGTGGTGTGACAGGGGGAACTGAAGCTTTCTTT
CAWSGVTGGTEAFF
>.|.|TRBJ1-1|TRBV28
TGTGCCAGCAGTTTATATGGGGAGAGGAACACTGAAGCTTTCTTT
CASSLYGERNTEAFF
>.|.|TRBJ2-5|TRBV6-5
TGTGCCAGCAGTTTGACATTTTTCCAAGAGACCCAGTACTTC
CASSLTFFQETQYF
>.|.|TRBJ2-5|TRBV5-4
TGTGCCAGCAGCTTGGCCCCAGCGAGGGAGACCCAGTACTTC
CASSLAPARETQYF
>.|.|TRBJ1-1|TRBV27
TGTGCCAGCAGTCCGGCACAGGGACGGGGCACTGAAGCTTTCTTT
CASSPAQGRGTEAFF
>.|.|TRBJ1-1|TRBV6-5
TGTGCCAGCAGACCTGGGGGGGCGATGAACACTGAAGCTTTCTTT
CASRPGGAMNTEAFF
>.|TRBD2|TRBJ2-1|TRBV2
TGTGCCAGCAGTCGGCGGGAGGTCATAGATGAGCAGTTCTTC
CASSRREVIDEQFF
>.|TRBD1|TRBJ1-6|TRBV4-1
TGCGCCAGCAGGCTGAACGACAGGGGTCCAGGATCACCCCTCCACTTT
CASRLNDRGPGSPLHF
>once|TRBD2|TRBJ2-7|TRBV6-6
TGTGCCAGCAGTTACTCGCTAGCGGGAGAGGTCGAGCAGTACTTC
CASSYSLAGEVEQYF
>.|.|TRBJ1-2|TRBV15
TGTGCCACCAGCAGAACAGGGTTGATAAACTATGGCTACACCTTC
CATSRTGLINYGYTF
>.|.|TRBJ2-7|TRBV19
TGTGCCAGTAGTTCAATGACCCGAGGGAGAACCTACGAGCAGTACTTC
CASSSMTRGRTYEQYF
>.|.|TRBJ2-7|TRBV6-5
TGTGCCAGCATTCATGGGGCCAGGGAGGAGAACGAGCAGTACTTC
CASIHGAREENEQYF
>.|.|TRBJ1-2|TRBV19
TGTGCCAGTCTGAGTCCCCCCTATGGCTACACCTTC
CASLSPPYGYTF
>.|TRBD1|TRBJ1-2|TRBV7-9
TGTGCCAGCAGCTTAGGGACAGGGCCCTATGGCTACACCTTC
CASSLGTGPYGYTF
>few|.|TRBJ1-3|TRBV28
TGTGCCAGCAGTTTAGAAGGGAGCTCTGGAAACACCATATATTTT
CASSLEGSSGNTIYF